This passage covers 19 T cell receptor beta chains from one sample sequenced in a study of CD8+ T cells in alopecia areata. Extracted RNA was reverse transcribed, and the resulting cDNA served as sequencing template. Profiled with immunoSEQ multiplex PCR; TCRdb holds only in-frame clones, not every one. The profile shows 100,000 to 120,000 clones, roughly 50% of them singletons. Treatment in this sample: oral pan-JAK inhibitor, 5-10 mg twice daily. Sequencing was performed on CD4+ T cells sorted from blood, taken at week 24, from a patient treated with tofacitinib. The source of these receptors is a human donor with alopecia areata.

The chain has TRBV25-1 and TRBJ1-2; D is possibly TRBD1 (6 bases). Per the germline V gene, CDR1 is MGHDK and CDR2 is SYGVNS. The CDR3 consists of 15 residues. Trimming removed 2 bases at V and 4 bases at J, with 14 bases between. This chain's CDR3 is CASSEPTGASYGYTF. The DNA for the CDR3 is TGTGCCAGCAGTGAACCGACAGGAGCCTCCTATGGCTACACCTTC.

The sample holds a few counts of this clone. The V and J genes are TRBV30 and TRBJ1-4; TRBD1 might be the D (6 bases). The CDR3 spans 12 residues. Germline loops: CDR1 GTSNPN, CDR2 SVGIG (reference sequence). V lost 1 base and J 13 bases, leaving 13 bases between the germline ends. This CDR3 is CAWSGNGGRLFF. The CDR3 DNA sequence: TGTGCCTGGAGTGGAAATGGGGGCAGACTGTTTTTT.

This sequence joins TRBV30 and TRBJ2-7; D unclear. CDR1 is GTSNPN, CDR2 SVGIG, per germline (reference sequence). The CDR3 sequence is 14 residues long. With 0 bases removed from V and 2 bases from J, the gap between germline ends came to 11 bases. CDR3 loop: CAWSVLGLPYEQYF. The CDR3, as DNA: TGTGCCTGGAGTGTCTTGGGGTTACCCTACGAGCAGTACTTC.

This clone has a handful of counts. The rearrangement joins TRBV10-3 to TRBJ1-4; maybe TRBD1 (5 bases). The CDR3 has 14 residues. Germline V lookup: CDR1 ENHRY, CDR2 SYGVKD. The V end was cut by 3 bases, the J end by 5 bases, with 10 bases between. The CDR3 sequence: CAISDDSTNEKLFF. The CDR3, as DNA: TGTGCCATCAGTGATGACAGCACAAATGAAAAACTGTTTTTT.

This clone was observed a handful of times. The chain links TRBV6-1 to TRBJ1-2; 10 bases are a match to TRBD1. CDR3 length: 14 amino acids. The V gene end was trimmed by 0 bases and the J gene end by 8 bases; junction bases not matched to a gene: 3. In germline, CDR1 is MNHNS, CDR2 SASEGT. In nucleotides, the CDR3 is TGTGCCAGCAGTGAAGCGGGACAGGGGAACGGCTACACCTTC. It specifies CASSEAGQGNGYTF.

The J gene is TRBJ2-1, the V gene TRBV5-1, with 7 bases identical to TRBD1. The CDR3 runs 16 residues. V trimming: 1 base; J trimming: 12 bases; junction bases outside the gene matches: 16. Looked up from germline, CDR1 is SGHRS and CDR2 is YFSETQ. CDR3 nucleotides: TGCGCCAGCAGCTTGACAGGGGACCCAGCGGTCCAGGGGCAGTTCTTC. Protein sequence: CASSLTGDPAVQGQFF.

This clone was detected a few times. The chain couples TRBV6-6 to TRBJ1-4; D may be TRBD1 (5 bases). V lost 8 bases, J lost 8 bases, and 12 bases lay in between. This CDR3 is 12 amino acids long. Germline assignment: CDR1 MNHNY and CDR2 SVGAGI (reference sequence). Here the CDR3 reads CASSPGNEKLFF. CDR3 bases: TGTGCCAGCTCACCAGGGAACGAAAAACTGTTTTTT.

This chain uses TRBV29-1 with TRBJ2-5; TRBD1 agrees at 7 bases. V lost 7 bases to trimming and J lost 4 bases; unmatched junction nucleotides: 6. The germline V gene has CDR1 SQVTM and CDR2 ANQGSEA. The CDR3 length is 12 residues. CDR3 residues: CSEGTVGETQYF. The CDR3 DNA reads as TGCAGCGAGGGGACAGTAGGAGAGACCCAGTACTTC.

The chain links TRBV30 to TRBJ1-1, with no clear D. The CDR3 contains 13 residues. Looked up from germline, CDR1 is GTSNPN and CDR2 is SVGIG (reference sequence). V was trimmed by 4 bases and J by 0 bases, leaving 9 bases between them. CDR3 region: CAWTSRLNTEAFF. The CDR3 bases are TGTGCCTGGACTAGCCGGTTGAACACTGAAGCTTTCTTT.

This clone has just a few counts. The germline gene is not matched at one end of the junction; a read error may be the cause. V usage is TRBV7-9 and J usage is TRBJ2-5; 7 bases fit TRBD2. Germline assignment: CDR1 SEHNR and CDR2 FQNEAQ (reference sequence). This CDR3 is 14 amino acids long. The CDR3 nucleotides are TGTGCCAGCAGCTTAGGACTAGCCATGGAGAACCAGTACTTC. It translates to CASSLGLAMENQYF.

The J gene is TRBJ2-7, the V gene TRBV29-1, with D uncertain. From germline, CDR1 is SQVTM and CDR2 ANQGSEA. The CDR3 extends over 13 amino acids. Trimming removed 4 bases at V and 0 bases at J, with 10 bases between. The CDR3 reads CSVGWASSYEQYF. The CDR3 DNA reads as TGCAGCGTTGGGTGGGCGAGCTCCTACGAGCAGTACTTC.

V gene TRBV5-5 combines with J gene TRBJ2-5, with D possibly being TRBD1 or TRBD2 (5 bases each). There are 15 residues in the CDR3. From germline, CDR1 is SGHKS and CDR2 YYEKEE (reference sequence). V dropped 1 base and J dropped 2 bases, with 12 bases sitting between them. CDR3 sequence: CASSLSSGTQETQYF. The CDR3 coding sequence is TGTGCCAGCAGCTTGTCTTCCGGGACGCAAGAGACCCAGTACTTC.

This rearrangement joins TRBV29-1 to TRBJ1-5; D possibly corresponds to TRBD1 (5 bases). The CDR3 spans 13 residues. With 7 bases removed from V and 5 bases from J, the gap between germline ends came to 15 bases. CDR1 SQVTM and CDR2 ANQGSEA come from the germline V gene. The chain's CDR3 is CSAAEGLDQPQHF. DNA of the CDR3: TGCAGCGCCGCGGAGGGGTTGGATCAGCCCCAGCATTTT.

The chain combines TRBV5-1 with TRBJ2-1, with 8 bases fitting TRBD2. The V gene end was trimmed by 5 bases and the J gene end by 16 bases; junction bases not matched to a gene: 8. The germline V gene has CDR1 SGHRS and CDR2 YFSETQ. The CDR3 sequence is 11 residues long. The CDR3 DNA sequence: TGCGCCAGCAGTGGCGGGGGGTCCCTTTTCTTC. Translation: CASSGGGSLFF.

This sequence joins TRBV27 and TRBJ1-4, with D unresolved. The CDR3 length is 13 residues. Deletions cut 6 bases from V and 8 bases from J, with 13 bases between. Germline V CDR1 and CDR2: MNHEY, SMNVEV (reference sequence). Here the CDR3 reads CASSLMEREKLFF. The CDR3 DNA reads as TGTGCCAGCAGCCTAATGGAAAGGGAAAAACTGTTTTTT.

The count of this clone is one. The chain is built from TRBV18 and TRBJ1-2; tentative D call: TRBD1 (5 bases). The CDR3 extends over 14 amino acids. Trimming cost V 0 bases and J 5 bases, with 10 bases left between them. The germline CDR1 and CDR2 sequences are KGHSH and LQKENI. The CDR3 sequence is CASSPPYGTYGYTF. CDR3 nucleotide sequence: TGTGCCAGCTCACCACCATACGGGACTTATGGCTACACCTTC.

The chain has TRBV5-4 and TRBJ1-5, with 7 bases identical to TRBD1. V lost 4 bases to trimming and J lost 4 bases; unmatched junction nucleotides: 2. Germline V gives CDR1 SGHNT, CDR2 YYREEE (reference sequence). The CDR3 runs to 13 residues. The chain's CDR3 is CASSETGNQPQHF. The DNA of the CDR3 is TGTGCCAGCAGCGAGACAGGGAATCAGCCCCAGCATTTT.

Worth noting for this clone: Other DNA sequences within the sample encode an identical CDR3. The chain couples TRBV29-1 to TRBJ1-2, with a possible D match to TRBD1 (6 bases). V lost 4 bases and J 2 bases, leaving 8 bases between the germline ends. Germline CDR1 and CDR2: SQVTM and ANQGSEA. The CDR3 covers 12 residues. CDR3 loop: CSVGGANYGYTF. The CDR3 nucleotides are TGCAGCGTTGGGGGGGCGAACTATGGCTACACCTTC. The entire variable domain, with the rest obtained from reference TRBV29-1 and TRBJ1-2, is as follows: SAVISQKPSRDICQRGTSLTIQCQVDSQVTMMFWYRQQPGQSLTLIATANQGSEATYESGFVIDKFPISRPNLTFSTLTVSNMSPEDSSIYLCSVGGANYGYTFGSGTRLTVV.

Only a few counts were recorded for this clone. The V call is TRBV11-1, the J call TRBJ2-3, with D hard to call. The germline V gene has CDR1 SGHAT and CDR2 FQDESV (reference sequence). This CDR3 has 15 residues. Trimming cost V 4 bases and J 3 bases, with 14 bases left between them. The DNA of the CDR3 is TGTGCCAGCAGCTGGCCTGGACGGTTGACAGATACGCAGTATTTT. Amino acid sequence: CASSWPGRLTDTQYF.